This T cell receptor (beta chain) was captured by sequencing in a study of blood T cell repertoires in COVID-19. In the study overall: For recovered donors of Cohort 3, there were two negative PCRs, clearance, or symptom resolution. Donors in the United States, Italy and Spain gave samples during acute or convalescent COVID-19.

Participant ages covered about 18 to 100 years across some 25 US areas. Germline loops: CDR1 MDHEN, CDR2 SYDVKM. This CDR3 is 11 amino acids long. The V end was cut by 10 bases, the J end by 5 bases, with 12 bases between. In the original workflow: The assay estimated nucleated cells by amplifying reference gene primers. Repertoires were generated with immunoSEQ multiplex PCR, while TCRdb's copy carries only in-frame clones and drops some. That table furnishes V, J and clone size, whereas the DNA furnished D and trimming. The sample records approximately 210,000 clones, 80% to 90% being singletons. The sample comprised PBMCs or T cells enriched from blood (not recorded which). The origin of this receptor is a man under 40 in a cohort exposed to, infected with or recovered from COVID-19 (not recorded which). The gene calls are TRBV28 and TRBJ2-7; D is ambiguous. The CDR3 coding sequence is TGTGCCACCACCAGTTCCCACGAGCAGTACTTC. Its translation: CATTSSHEQYF.